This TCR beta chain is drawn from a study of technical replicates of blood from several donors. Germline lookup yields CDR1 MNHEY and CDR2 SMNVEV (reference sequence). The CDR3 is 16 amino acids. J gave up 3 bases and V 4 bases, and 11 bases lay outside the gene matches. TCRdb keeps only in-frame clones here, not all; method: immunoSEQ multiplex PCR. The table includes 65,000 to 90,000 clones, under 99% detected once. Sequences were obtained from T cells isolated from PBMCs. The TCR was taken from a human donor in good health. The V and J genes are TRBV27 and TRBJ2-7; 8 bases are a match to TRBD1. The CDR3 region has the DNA TGTGCCAGCAGTTGGGGCGACAGGGGAGATTACTACGAGCAGTACTTC. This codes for CASSWGDRGDYYEQYF.